This TCR beta chain was recorded in a study of OX40 agonist ivuxolimab in advanced cancers. At the level of the study: The dose of intravenous ivuxolimab that patients received every 2 weeks ranged from 0.01 to 10 mg/kg. Mean age approximately 66 years, range 23 to 79; roughly 82% male.

This CDR3 is built from 14 residues. Trimming took off 3 bases at V and 6 bases at J, with 15 bases between the two ends. In germline, CDR1 is SEHNR, CDR2 FQNEAQ (reference sequence). Sequencing used immunoSEQ multiplex PCR; TCRdb keeps in-frame clones, though not all of them. The sample carries 75,000 to 95,000 clones, less than 85% recorded once. The specimen comprised CD4+ or CD8+ T cells sorted from blood, sampled in a trial of the OX40 agonist ivuxolimab. The sequence derives from an adult with an advanced solid tumor such as melanoma, head and neck, liver or kidney cancer. The rearrangement links TRBV7-9 to TRBJ2-7; either TRBD1 or TRBD2 may supply D (6 bases each). The CDR3 is CASSFGGGVTEQYF. CDR3 nucleotides: TGTGCCAGCAGCTTCGGAGGGGGAGTGACCGAGCAGTACTTC.